The T cell receptor (beta chain) described here comes from a study of blood T cell repertoires in COVID-19. Background on the study: The cDNA or gDNA used as material had been derived from T cells, B-cell-depleted T cells, or PBMCs.

In its sample, this clone was seen a few times. Produced via immunoSEQ multiplex PCR; TCRdb's table is partial and in-frame only. The sample yields about 87,000 clones, over 70% seen once. The CDR3 has 16 residues. Germline loops: CDR1 SGHRS, CDR2 YFSETQ. V dropped 7 bases and J dropped 1 base, with 18 bases sitting between them. This chain links TRBV5-1 with TRBJ1-3; maybe TRBD1 (5 bases). The sequenced sample consisted of peripheral blood. This TCR was sampled from a woman between 50 and 59 years old with acute or convalescent COVID-19. CDR3 residues: CASAETGPSSGNTIYF. The CDR3 DNA sequence: TGCGCCAGCGCAGAAACAGGACCATCTTCTGGAAACACCATATATTTT.